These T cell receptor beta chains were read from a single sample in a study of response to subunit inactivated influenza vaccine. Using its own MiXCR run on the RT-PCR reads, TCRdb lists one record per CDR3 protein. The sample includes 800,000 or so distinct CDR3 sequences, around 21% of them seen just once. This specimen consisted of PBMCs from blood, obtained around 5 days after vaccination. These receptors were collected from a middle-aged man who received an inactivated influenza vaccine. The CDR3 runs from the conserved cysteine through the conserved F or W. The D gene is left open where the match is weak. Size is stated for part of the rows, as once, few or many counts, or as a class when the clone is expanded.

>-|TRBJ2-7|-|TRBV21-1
TGTGCCAGCAGCCAAGGACAGGGGCAGCCGGTGGAAACTTACGAGCAGTACTTC
CASSQGQGQPVETYEQYF
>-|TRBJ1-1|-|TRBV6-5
TGTGCCAGCAGTTCCTCAGGCGACACTGAAGCTTTCTTT
CASSSSGDTEAFF
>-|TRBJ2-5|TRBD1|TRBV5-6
TGTGCCAGCAGCTGGGGAAGACAGGGGACCCAAGAGACCCAGTACTTC
CASSWGRQGTQETQYF
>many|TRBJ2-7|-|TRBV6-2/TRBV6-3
TGTGCCAGCAGACATTTGACAGGGAGGTTGAAGCAGTACTTC
CASRHLTGRLKQYF
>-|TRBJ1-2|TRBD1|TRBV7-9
TGTGCCAGCAGCTTAGAGGGGGGACAGGGGCGCGTCTACACCTTC
CASSLEGGQGRVYTF
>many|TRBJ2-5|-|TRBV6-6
TGTGCCAGCAGTCTGGAGGACGGAGAGACCCAGTACTTC
CASSLEDGETQYF
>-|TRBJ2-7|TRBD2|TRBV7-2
TGTGCCAGCAGCCCACGGACTAGCGGGAACTCCTACGAGCAGTACTTC
CASSPRTSGNSYEQYF
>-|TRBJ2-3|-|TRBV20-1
TGCAGTGCTAGAGGGAGAAGAGGACAGACCGCTAGCACAGATACGCAGTATTTT
CSARGRRGQTASTDTQYF
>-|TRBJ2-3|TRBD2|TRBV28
TGTGCCAGCAGTTTGCCCGGACTAGCGGAAACAGATACGCAGTATTTT
CASSLPGLAETDTQYF
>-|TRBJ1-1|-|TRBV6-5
TGTGCCAGCAGTTCCCGGGGGTTACTCATATTGGGGAACACTGAAGCTTTCTTT
CASSSRGLLILGNTEAFF
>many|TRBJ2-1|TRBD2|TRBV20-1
TGCAGTGCTTCCGCTAGCGGGAGAGCTTACAATGAGCAGTTCTTC
CSASASGRAYNEQFF
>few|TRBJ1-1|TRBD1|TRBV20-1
TGCAGTGCCCTGGGGAGGGGGCTCTCGGGCACTGAAGCTTTCTTT
CSALGRGLSGTEAFF
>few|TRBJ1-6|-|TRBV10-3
TGTGCCATCAGTGGCCAGGGCGTGAGGAATTCACCCCTCCACTTT
CAISGQGVRNSPLHF
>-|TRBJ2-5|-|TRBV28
TGTGCCAGCAGTTTTGGGGAGTTCGTGTGGGAGACCCAGTACTTC
CASSFGEFVWETQYF
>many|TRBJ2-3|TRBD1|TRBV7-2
TGTGCCAGCAGCCTTGGGACAGACCGGGTTGGGCAGTATTTT
CASSLGTDRVGQYF
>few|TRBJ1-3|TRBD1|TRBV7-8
TGTGCCAGCAGCGAGCGGACAGGGGCTGGAAACACCATATATTTT
CASSERTGAGNTIYF
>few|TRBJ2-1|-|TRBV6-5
TGTGCCAGCAGTTACTCGATATCTAGCGTTTCCTACAATGAGCAGTTCTTC
CASSYSISSVSYNEQFF
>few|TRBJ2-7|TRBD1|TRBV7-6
TGTGCCAGCAGCTTAGGCGGACAGGGAAACTACGAGCAGTACTTC
CASSLGGQGNYEQYF
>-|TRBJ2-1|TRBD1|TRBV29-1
TGCAGCGCAGGACAGGGGACCTTCAATGAGCAGTTCTTC
CSAGQGTFNEQFF
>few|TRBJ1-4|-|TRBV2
TGTGCCACTAGTCCGCTGACAGGCGAGAATGAAAAACTGTTTTTT
CATSPLTGENEKLFF
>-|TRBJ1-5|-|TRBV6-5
TGTGCCAGCAGTTCGGAGGGATTAAGCAATCAGCCCCAGCATTTT
CASSSEGLSNQPQHF
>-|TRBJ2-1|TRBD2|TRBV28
TGTGCCAGCAGTCCCCGGACTAGCGGGCCCAACAATGAGCAGTTCTTC
CASSPRTSGPNNEQFF
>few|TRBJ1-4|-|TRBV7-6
TGTGCCAGCAGCCCGGTGGACAGACCTAATGAAAAACTGTTTTTT
CASSPVDRPNEKLFF
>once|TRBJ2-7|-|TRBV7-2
TGTGCCAGCAGGCAGCAGGGGGGATACGAGCAGTACTTC
CASRQQGGYEQYF
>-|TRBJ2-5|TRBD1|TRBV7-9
TGTGCCAGCAGCTTAGCGTACAGGGGGCGGTCGGAGACCCAGTACTTC
CASSLAYRGRSETQYF
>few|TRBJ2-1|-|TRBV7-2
TGTGCCAGCAGCTTAGTTGCGGGGGACAACCTCTACAATGAGCAGTTCTTC
CASSLVAGDNLYNEQFF
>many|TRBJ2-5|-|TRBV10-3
TGTGCCATCAGTGAGTCGTTTTGGGCAAAAGTCCAGTACTTC
CAISESFWAKVQYF
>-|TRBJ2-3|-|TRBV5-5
TGTGCCAGCAGCTCGCGAGGTCTGGTCGGGCCAGATACGCAGTATTTT
CASSSRGLVGPDTQYF
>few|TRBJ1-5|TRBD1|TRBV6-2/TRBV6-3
TGTGCCAGCAGTTACGACAGGGGGAGAGGCAATCAGCCCCAGCATTTT
CASSYDRGRGNQPQHF